The sequence of this T cell receptor (beta chain) was determined in a study of read filtering for tumor transcriptome and immune sequencing. Study information: Transcriptome libraries were built from DNase-treated RNA. Study conclusions and caveats: About four fifths of IR-seq clonotypes had a single read, yet these held about 3.5% of reads. Sorted CD138-negative bone marrow cells were not purified T cells.

This clonotype was detected many times. No antigen is known for it. Molecular barcoded adaptors covering alpha/delta and beta/gamma chains were used on approximately 440 ng RNA. MiXCR was run by TCRdb on the reads, yielding one entry per CDR3 protein. Found here are roughly 90,000 distinct CDR3 sequences, 9% to 15% of them singletons; the top ten hold under 15%. At the time of active disease, bone marrow was collected from every patient. Sequencing used a population of CD138-negative cells sorted from bone marrow. The origin of this receptor is a donor at least 40 years old with multiple myeloma.

The CDR3 nucleotides read TGTGCCAGCAGCTTGAGGGGACAGCAGAACACTGAAGCTTTCTTT. It codes for CASSLRGQQNTEAFF. The chain uses TRBV7-9 and TRBJ1-1, with 7 bases aligning to TRBD1. The germline V gene encodes CDR1 SEHNR and CDR2 FQNEAQ (reference sequence). The CDR3 extends over 15 amino acids. V gave up 3 bases and J gave up 1 base; unmatched junction bases: 5. The variable domain in full, with the rest retrieved from reference TRBV7-9 and TRBJ1-1, is DTGVSQNPRHKITKRGQNVTFRCDPISEHNRLYWYRQTLGQGPEFLTYFQNEAQLEKSRLLSDRFSAERPKGSFSTLEIQRTEQGDSAMYLCASSLRGQQNTEAFFGQGTRLTVV.